Given below is one T cell receptor (beta chain) in context. The target antigen is unknown. This sample was included in a study of cytomegalovirus exposure and HLA in healthy donors. Study overall: A prior study identified approximately 110 million unique TCR beta sequences from 190 million or so T cells.

Study-level points and caveats: In vitro work confirmed that a few CMV-associated chains recognize CMV antigens. Follow-up analysis seemed to connect common viral pathogens with several of the most significant clusters identified.

The CDR3 totals 13 residues. V lost 5 bases and J 0 bases, leaving 5 bases between the germline ends. Germline CDR1 is SGHTA and CDR2 is FQGTGA. Vbeta (60) and Jbeta (13) primers were used in the PCR. Assay: immunoSEQ multiplex PCR; the TCRdb copy retains only in-frame clones and omits some. Seen here are fewer than 180,000 clones, about 60% observed once, and the top ten hold about 7.1%. The sequencing input was PBMCs. This TCR came from a woman aged 60 to 75 in good health and CMV-seropositive. The rearrangement joins TRBV7-3 to TRBJ2-1; no reliable D call. The CDR3: CASSPGSYNEQFF. The CDR3, as DNA: TGTGCCAGCAGCCCGGGCTCCTACAATGAGCAGTTCTTC.